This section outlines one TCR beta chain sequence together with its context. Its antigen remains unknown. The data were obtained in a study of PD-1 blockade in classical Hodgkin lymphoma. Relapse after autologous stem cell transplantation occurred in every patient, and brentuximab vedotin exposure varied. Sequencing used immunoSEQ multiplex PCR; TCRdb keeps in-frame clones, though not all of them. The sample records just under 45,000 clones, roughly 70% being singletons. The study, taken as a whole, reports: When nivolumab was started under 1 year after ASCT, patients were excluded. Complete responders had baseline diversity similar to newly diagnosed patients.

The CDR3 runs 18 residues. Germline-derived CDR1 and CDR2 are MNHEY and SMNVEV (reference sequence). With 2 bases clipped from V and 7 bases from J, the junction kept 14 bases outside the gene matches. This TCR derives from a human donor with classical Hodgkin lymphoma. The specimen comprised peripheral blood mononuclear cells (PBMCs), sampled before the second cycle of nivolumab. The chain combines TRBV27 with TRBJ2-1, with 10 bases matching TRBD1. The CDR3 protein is CASSLPDGGTGDRNEQFF. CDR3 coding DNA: TGTGCCAGCAGTTTACCGGACGGGGGGACAGGGGACAGAAATGAGCAGTTCTTC.